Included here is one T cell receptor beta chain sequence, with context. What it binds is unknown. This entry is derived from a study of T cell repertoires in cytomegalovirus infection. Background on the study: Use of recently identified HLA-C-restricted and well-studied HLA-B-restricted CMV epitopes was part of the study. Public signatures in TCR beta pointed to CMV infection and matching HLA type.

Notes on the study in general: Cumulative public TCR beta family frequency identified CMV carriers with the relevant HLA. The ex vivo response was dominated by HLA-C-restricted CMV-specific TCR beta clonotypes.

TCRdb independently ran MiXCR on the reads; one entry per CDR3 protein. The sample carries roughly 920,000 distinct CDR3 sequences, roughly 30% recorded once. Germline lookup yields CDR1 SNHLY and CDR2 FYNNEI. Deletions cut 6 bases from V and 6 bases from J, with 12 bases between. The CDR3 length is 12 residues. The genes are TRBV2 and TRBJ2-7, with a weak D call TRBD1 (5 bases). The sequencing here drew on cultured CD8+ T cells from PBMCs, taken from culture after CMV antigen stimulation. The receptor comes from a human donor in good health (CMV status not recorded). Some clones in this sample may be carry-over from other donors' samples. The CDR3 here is CASRTQGGEQYF. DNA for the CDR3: TGTGCCAGCAGGACGCAGGGCGGCGAGCAGTACTTC.